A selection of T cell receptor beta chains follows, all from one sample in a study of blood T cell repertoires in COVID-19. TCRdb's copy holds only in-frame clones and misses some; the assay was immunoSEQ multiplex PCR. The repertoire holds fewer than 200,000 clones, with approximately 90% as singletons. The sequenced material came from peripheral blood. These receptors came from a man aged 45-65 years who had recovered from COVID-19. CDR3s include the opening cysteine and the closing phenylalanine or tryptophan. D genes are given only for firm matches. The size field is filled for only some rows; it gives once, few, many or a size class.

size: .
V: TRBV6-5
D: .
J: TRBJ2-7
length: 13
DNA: TGTGCCAGCAGTTTTCATAGCTCCTACGAGCAGTACTTC
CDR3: CASSFHSSYEQYF

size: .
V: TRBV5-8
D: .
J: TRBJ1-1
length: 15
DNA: TGTGCCAGCAGCGTACAATTGTATGAGGGCGTTGAAGCTTTCTTT
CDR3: CASSVQLYEGVEAFF

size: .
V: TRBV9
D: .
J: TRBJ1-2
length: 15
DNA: TGTGCCAGCAGCCCGACCGAGGGAGGGGGCTATGGCTACACCTTC
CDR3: CASSPTEGGGYGYTF

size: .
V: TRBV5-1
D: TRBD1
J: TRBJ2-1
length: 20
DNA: TGCGCCAGCAGCTCCATGACAGGGGGCGTTAGCGGGAATTCCTACAATGAGCAGTTCTTC
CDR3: CASSSMTGGVSGNSYNEQFF

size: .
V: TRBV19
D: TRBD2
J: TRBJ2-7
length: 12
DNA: TGTGCCAGTAGTATGGGAGGGGACGAGCAGTACTTC
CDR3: CASSMGGDEQYF

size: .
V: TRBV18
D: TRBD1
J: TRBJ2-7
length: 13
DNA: TGTGCCAGCTCACGGGACAGGGCTTACGAGCAGTACTTC
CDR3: CASSRDRAYEQYF

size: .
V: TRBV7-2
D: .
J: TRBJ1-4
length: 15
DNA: TGTGCCAGCAGAGTACAGGGTCCAACTAATGAAAAACTGTTTTTT
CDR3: CASRVQGPTNEKLFF

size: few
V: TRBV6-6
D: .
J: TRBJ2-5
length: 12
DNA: TGTGCCAGCATGGTAGCGGATGGGACCCAGTACTTC
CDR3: CASMVADGTQYF

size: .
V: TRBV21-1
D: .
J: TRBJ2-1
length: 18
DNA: TGTGCCAGCAGCAAAGCGGCTAGCGGGAGGGCCACCTACAATGAGCAGTTCTTC
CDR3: CASSKAASGRATYNEQFF

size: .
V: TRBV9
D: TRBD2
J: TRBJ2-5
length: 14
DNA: TGTGCCAGCAGCGTGGCGGGAGGCGACGAGACCCAGTACTTC
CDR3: CASSVAGGDETQYF

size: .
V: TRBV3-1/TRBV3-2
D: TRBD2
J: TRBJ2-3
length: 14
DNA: TGTGCCAGCAGCCTCTGGACTAGTTGGGATACGCAGTATTTT
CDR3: CASSLWTSWDTQYF

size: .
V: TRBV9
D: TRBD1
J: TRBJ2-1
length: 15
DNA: TGTGCCAGCAGCGTAGTAGGGACAGTATACAATGAGCAGTTCTTC
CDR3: CASSVVGTVYNEQFF

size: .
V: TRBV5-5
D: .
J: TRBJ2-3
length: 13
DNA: TGTGCCAGCAGCTTGGGGTCTTCCGGGAAGCAGTATTTT
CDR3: CASSLGSSGKQYF

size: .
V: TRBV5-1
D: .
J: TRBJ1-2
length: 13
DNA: TGCGCCAGCAGCCCGGGACAAGCCGGGGGCTACACCTTC
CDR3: CASSPGQAGGYTF

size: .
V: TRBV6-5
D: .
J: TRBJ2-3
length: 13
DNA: TGTGCCAGCAGTCCGGTCCCCACAGATACGCAGTATTTT
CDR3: CASSPVPTDTQYF

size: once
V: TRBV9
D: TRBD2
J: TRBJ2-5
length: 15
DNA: TGTGCCAGCAGCCTCGGACTAGCTGGGCGAGAGACCCAGTACTTC
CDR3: CASSLGLAGRETQYF

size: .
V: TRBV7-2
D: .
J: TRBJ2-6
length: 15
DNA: TGTGCCAGTCGGCCCGGGTCGACCGGGGCCAACGTCCTGACTTTC
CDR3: CASRPGSTGANVLTF

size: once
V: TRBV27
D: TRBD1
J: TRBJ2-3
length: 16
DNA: TGTGCCAGCAGTACCGGGACAGGGGGTTTCCGGGATACGCAGTATTTT
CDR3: CASSTGTGGFRDTQYF

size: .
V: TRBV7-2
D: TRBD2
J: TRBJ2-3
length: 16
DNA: TGTGCCAGCAGCTTACCTACCACTAGCGCGAAAGATACGCAGTATTTT
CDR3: CASSLPTTSAKDTQYF

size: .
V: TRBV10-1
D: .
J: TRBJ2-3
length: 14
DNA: TGCGCCAGCAGTGAAAAGAGTTTCACAGATACGCAGTATTTT
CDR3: CASSEKSFTDTQYF

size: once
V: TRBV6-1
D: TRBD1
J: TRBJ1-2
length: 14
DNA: TGTGCCAGCAGTGAGACAGGGAGGAACTATGGCTACACCTTC
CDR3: CASSETGRNYGYTF

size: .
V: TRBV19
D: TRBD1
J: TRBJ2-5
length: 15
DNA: TGTGCCAGTAGTATTGGAGAAGGGGGCGCCGGGACCCAGTACTTC
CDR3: CASSIGEGGAGTQYF

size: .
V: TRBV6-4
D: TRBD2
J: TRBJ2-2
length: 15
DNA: TGTGCCAGCAGTGACTCGGAGCGGGAGTCCGGGGAGCTGTTTTTT
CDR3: CASSDSERESGELFF

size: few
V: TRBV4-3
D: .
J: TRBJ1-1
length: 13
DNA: TGCGCCAGCAGCCATCTCAGGGGTACTGAAGCTTTCTTT
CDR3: CASSHLRGTEAFF

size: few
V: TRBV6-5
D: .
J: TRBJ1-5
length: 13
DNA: TGTGCCAGCGCGGAGGGGTTCAATCAGCCCCAGCATTTT
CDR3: CASAEGFNQPQHF

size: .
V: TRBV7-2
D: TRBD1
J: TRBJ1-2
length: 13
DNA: TGTGCCAGCAGCTCGGGACAGAACTATGGCTACGCCTTC
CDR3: CASSSGQNYGYAF

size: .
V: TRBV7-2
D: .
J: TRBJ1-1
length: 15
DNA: TGTGCCAGCAGCTTAGGAGACAGGTTGAACACTGAAGCTTTCTTT
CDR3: CASSLGDRLNTEAFF

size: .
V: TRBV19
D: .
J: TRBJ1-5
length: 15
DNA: TGTGCCAGTAGTATCGGGGGTAGGAGCAATCAGCCCCAGCATTTT
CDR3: CASSIGGRSNQPQHF

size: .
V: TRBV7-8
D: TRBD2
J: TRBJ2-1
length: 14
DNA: TGTGCCAGCAGCTTAGGGCGGGGGAGGTACGAGCAGTTCTTC
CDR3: CASSLGRGRYEQFF

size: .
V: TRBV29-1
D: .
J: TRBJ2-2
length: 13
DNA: TGCAGCGTTGATGGAGGGAACACCGGGGAGCTGTTTTTT
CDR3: CSVDGGNTGELFF

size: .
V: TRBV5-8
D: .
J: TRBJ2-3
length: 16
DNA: TGTGCCAGCAGCTTCGTTTCCTCGCGGTACACAGATACGCAGTATTTT
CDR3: CASSFVSSRYTDTQYF

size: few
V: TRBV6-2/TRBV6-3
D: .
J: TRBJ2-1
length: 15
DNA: TGTGCCAGCAGTTATGGAGTTGGAGTCTACAATGAGCAGTTCTTC
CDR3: CASSYGVGVYNEQFF

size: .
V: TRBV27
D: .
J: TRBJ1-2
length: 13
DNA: TGTGCCAGCTATGATAGGGGTGCAGATGGCTACACCTTC
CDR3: CASYDRGADGYTF

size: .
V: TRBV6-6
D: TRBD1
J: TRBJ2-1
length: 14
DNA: TGTGCCAGCACTATTCCGGGACAGGGAAGTGAGCAGTTCTTC
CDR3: CASTIPGQGSEQFF

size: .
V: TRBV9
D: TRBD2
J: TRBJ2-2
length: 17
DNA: TGTGCCAGCAGCAAGGGACTAGCGGGGATGAACACCGGGGAGCTGTTTTTT
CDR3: CASSKGLAGMNTGELFF

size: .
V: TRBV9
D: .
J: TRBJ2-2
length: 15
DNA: TGTGCCAGCAGCGTAGGAGGGGGTCCCACCGGGGAGCTGTTTTTT
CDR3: CASSVGGGPTGELFF

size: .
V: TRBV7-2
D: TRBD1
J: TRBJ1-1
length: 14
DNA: TGTGCCAGCAGCTTAGTGGCCAGGGGGACTGAAGCTTTCTTT
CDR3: CASSLVARGTEAFF

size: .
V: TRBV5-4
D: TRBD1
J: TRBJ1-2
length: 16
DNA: TGTGCCAGCAGCTCCTCCGGGACAGGGGGCCTATATGGCTACACCTTC
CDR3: CASSSSGTGGLYGYTF

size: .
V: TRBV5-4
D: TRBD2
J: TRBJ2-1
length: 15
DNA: TGTGCCAGCAGCTTGACTAGCGGGGCATACAATGAGCAGTTCTTC
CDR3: CASSLTSGAYNEQFF

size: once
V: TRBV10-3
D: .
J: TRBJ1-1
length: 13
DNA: TGTGCCGCCGGGCGGACAGTAATTCCTGAAGCTTTCTTT
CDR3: CAAGRTVIPEAFF

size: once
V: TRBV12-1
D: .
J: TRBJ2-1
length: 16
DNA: TGTGCCAGCAGCTCGTGCCGGGGACAGGGGAAAAATGAGCAGTTCTTC
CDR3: CASSSCRGQGKNEQFF

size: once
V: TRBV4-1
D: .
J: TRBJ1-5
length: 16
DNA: TGCGCCAGCAGCCAAGGGGGGACATTAAGCAATCAGCCCCAGCATTTT
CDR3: CASSQGGTLSNQPQHF

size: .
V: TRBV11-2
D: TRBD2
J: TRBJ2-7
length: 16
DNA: TGTGCCAGCAGCCCCCCTGGACTAGCGCTTCCCTACGAGCAGTACTTC
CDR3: CASSPPGLALPYEQYF

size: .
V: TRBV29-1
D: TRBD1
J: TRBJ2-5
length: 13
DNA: TGCAGCGTCGCCGGGACAGTACAAGAGACCCAGTACTTC
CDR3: CSVAGTVQETQYF

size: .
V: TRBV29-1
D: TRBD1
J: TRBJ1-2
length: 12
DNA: TGCAGCGTTGTTGGTCAGGGGGCCGGCTACACCTTC
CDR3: CSVVGQGAGYTF

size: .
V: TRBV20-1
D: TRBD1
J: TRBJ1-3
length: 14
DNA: TGCAGTGCTAGTCGGGACAGCTCTGGAAACACCATATATTTT
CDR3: CSASRDSSGNTIYF

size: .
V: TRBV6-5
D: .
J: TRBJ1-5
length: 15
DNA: TGTGCCAGCAGTCTCACAGGGATTAGCAATCAGCCCCAGCATTTT
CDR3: CASSLTGISNQPQHF

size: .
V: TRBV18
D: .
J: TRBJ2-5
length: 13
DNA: TGTGCCAGCTCCAGGGACATTCAAGAGACCCAGTACTTC
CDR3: CASSRDIQETQYF

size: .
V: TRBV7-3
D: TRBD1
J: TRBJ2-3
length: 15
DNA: TGTGCCAGCAGCTTTACAGGGGAGAGCACAGATACGCAGTATTTT
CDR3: CASSFTGESTDTQYF

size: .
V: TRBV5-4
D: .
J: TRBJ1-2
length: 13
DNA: TGTGCCAGCAGCCTAAGACAGGCCTATGGCTACACCTTC
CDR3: CASSLRQAYGYTF

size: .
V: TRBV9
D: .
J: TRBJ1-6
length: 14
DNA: TGTGCCAGCTCCCGGACAGCTGGAACTTCACCCCTCCACTTT
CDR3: CASSRTAGTSPLHF

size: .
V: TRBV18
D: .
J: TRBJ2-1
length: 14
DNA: TGTGCCAGCTCACCCCTAGGCCAGTACAATGAGCAGTTCTTC
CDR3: CASSPLGQYNEQFF

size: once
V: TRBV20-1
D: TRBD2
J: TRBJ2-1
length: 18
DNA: TGCAGTGCTAGTGGACTAGCGGGAAAAAGAGGGGGATACAATGAGCAGTTCTTC
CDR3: CSASGLAGKRGGYNEQFF